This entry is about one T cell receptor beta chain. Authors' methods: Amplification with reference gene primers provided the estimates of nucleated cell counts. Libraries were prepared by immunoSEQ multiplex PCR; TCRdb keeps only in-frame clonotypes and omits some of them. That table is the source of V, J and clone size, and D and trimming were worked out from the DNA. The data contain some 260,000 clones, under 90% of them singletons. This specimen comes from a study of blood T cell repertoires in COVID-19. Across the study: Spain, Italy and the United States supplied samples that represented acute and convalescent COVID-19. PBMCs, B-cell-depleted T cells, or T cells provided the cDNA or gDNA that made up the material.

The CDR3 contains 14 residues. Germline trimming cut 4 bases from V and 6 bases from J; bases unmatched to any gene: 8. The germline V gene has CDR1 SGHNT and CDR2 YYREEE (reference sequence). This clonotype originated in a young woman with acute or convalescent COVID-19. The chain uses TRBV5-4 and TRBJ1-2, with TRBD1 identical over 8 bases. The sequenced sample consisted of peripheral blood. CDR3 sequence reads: CASSLWTGRNGYTF. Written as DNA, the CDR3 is TGTGCCAGCAGCCTATGGACAGGGAGAAATGGCTACACCTTC.